These 20 T cell receptor beta chains originate from one sample sequenced in a study of T cell repertoires in cytomegalovirus infection. TCRdb called the reads again in MiXCR, with one record for every CDR3 protein. The table lists around 900,000 distinct CDR3 sequences, around a third of them singletons. These receptors lack a known antigen. The starting material was cultured CD8+ T cells from PBMCs, obtained from culture after CMV antigen stimulation. These receptors were obtained from a human donor in good health (CMV status not recorded). Some clones in this sample may be carry-over from other donors' samples.

The rearrangement joins TRBV5-6 to TRBJ2-7; D is undetermined. Germline-derived CDR1 and CDR2 are SGHDT and YYEEEE. This CDR3 region has 14 residues. V lost 6 bases, J lost 0 bases, and 13 bases lay in between. CDR3 bases: TGTGCCAGCACCTCCAACGGGTACTCCTACGAGCAGTACTTC. It translates to CASTSNGYSYEQYF. The complete variable domain, with remaining parts taken from reference TRBV5-6 and TRBJ2-7, reads DAGVTQSPTHLIKTRGQQVTLRCSPKSGHDTVSWYQQALGQGPQFIFQYYEEEERQRGNFPDRFSGHQFPNYSSELNVNALLLGDSALYLCASTSNGYSYEQYFGPGTRLTVT.

The chain is built from TRBV4-1 and TRBJ1-1; D is uncertain. Germline CDR1 MGHRA, CDR2 YSYEKL. V was shortened by 4 bases and J by 0 bases, with 15 bases between the two germline ends. The CDR3 has 16 amino acids. The CDR3 loop is CASSPLWGGLNTEAFF. DNA for the CDR3: TGCGCCAGCAGCCCCCTTTGGGGAGGGCTGAACACTGAAGCTTTCTTT.

Notes on this clonotype: An end of the junction does not agree with germline; a read error may underlie this. J is TRBJ1-4 and V is TRBV7-4; 9 nucleotides line up with TRBD1. There are 15 residues in the CDR3. CDR1 and CDR2 from the germline V gene are SGHVT and SQSDAQ. The CDR3 here is CASSPGQGQGERLFF. The CDR3, as DNA: TGTGCCAGCAGCCCGGGACAGGGCCAAGGTGAAAGACTGTTTTTT.

The chain joins TRBV9 to TRBJ2-3, with D uncertain. Trimming took off 3 bases at V and 2 bases at J, with 13 bases between the two ends. The germline V gene encodes CDR1 SGDLS and CDR2 YYNGEE. The CDR3 runs to 15 residues. The CDR3 loop reads CASSGPSPNTDTQYF. CDR3 nucleotides: TGTGCCAGCAGCGGACCCTCCCCCAACACAGATACGCAGTATTTT.

This sequence joins TRBV3-1 and TRBJ2-6; 8 nucleotides align to TRBD2. Germline lookup yields CDR1 LGHDT and CDR2 YNNKEL (reference sequence). The J segment lost 5 bases and the V segment lost 4 bases, leaving 10 bases of the junction unmatched. This CDR3 comprises 17 residues. For the CDR3, the DNA is TGTGCCAGCAGCCTTCGGACTAGCTCCATTTGGGCCAACGTCCTGACTTTC. This encodes CASSLRTSSIWANVLTF.

The chain employs TRBV12-3 or TRBV12-4 and TRBJ1-4, with D possibly being TRBD1 (6 bases). The V end lost 7 bases, the J end lost 4 bases, and 13 bases lay between the germline ends. This CDR3 is 14 amino acids long. The CDR3 region is CASTLGALNEKLFF. DNA for the CDR3: TGTGCCAGCACCCTGGGGGCCCTTAATGAAAAACTGTTTTTT.

The rearrangement uses TRBV5-6 and TRBJ2-1; no clear D gene. V gave up 2 bases and J gave up 4 bases, with 10 bases separating them. This CDR3 is built from 14 residues. Germline V gene data show CDR1 as SGHDT and CDR2 as YYEEEE. The CDR3 nucleotides read TGTGCCAGCAGCTTACTGATGCTTTACAATGAGCAGTTCTTC. Its translation: CASSLLMLYNEQFF.

Ten or more counts support this clonotype. The chain employs TRBV7-6 and TRBJ1-5; the match to TRBD1 covers 9 bases. With 6 bases clipped from V and 6 bases from J, the junction kept 6 bases outside the gene matches. This CDR3 region has 14 residues. Germline CDR1 is SGHVS and CDR2 is FNYEAQ. The CDR3 sequence: CASSSGQGAQPQHF. The CDR3 nucleotides read TGTGCCAGCAGTTCGGGACAGGGCGCTCAGCCCCAGCATTTT.

V is TRBV9 and J is TRBJ1-2, with 10 positions matching TRBD1. The trim removed 3 bases at V and 6 bases at J, leaving 11 bases unmatched. Germline V lookup: CDR1 SGDLS, CDR2 YYNGEE. The CDR3 runs to 16 residues. The CDR3, as DNA: TGTGCCAGCAGCGAATTTTGGACAGGGGGTGAAAATGGCTACACCTTC. Translated: CASSEFWTGGENGYTF.

The chain joins TRBV7-3 to TRBJ1-1, with D tentatively TRBD1 (5 bases). The ends were cut back, 5 bases at V and 1 base at J, with 8 bases in the middle. Germline CDR1 SGHTA, CDR2 FQGTGA. CDR3 length: 13 residues. The CDR3 DNA reads TGTGCCAGCAGCAGACAGCAGAACACTGAAGCTTTCTTT. Translated, it gives CASSRQQNTEAFF. Drawing the rest from reference TRBV7-3 and TRBJ1-1, the complete variable domain is GAGVSQTPSNKVTEKGKYVELRCDPISGHTALYWYRQSLGQGPEFLIYFQGTGAADDSGLPNDRFFAVRPEGSVSTLKIQRTERGDSAVYLCASSRQQNTEAFFGQGTRLTVV.

Many counts were recorded for this clonotype. The J gene is TRBJ1-6, the V gene TRBV12-3 or TRBV12-4; D uncertain. V was clipped by 8 bases and J by 10 bases, with 12 bases between them. The CDR3 extends over 12 amino acids. The CDR3 nucleotides read TGTGCCAGCGCCTCGGGGAAATCACCCCTCCACTTT. It yields the protein CASASGKSPLHF.

This clonotype was counted between two and nine times. This chain links TRBV27 with TRBJ1-2; TRBD1 might be the D (5 bases). Germline V gives CDR1 MNHEY, CDR2 SMNVEV (reference sequence). This CDR3 has 14 residues. Trimming took off 5 bases at V and 5 bases at J, with 15 bases between the two ends. The CDR3 DNA follows: TGTGCCAGCAGTCCCGGGGCCGGAAGATATGGCTACACCTTC. Its translation is CASSPGAGRYGYTF.

This clonotype showed up just a few times. The J gene is TRBJ2-5, the V gene TRBV7-9; D is uncertain. The germline V gene has CDR1 SEHNR and CDR2 FQNEAQ (reference sequence). V gave up 3 bases and J gave up 5 bases, with 13 bases separating them. The CDR3 has 14 amino acids. CDR3 loop: CASSFVPERETQYF. The CDR3 nucleotides are TGTGCCAGCAGCTTCGTCCCAGAAAGGGAGACCCAGTACTTC. Variable domain in full (rest from reference TRBV7-9 and TRBJ2-5): DTGVSQNPRHKITKRGQNVTFRCDPISEHNRLYWYRQTLGQGPEFLTYFQNEAQLEKSRLLSDRFSAERPKGSFSTLEIQRTEQGDSAMYLCASSFVPERETQYFGPGTRLLVL.

This chain joins TRBV29-1 and TRBJ2-5; D gene unclear. Germline-derived CDR1 and CDR2 are SQVTM and ANQGSEA. Trimming took off 7 bases at V and 2 bases at J, with 14 bases between the two ends. The CDR3 length is 13 residues. CDR3: CSAAWPNQETQYF. The CDR3 DNA reads as TGCAGCGCTGCTTGGCCGAATCAAGAGACCCAGTACTTC. The full variable domain, in which reference TRBV29-1 and TRBJ2-5 provide the parts outside the CDR3, is SAVISQKPSRDICQRGTSLTIQCQVDSQVTMMFWYRQQPGQSLTLIATANQGSEATYESGFVIDKFPISRPNLTFSTLTVSNMSPEDSSIYLCSAAWPNQETQYFGPGTRLLVL.

Details on this clonotype: An end of the junction differs from the germline gene, which may be a read error. V is TRBV2 and J is TRBJ2-1; D call uncertain. This CDR3 spans 16 amino acids. CDR1 is SNHLY, CDR2 FYNNEI, per germline. The CDR3 coding sequence is TGTGCCGGCAGTGAAGCGCTTCGGGTTACCAGCCTTGTGCAGTTCTTC. Amino acids: CAGSEALRVTSLVQFF.

This clonotype was counted a few times. The rearrangement links TRBV27 to TRBJ2-1; D is perhaps TRBD1 or TRBD2 (6 bases each). Between the trimmed V and J ends, which lost 1 base and 10 bases, there was a span of 17 bases. This CDR3 region has 15 residues. The V gene's germline CDR1 is MNHEY and CDR2 SMNVEV (reference sequence). The CDR3 bases are TGTGCCAGCAGTTTATTTCGCCCCGGGGGCTGGGAGCAGTTCTTC. This gives the protein CASSLFRPGGWEQFF.

This clonotype was observed many times. V gene TRBV27 combines with J gene TRBJ2-5, with 8 bases fitting TRBD1. The CDR3 has 15 residues. The V and J ends lost 5 bases and 4 bases, in that order; junction bases with no gene match: 9. CDR1 and CDR2 (germline): MNHEY, SMNVEV (reference sequence). The CDR3 sequence is CASSTKDRERETQYF. The CDR3 bases are TGTGCCAGCAGTACAAAGGACAGGGAACGAGAGACCCAGTACTTC.

This clonotype was counted a few times. CDR3 loop: CASSSPPLAGGFANTGELFF. As DNA, the CDR3 is TGTGCCAGCAGCTCCCCACCTCTAGCGGGGGGCTTCGCGAACACCGGGGAGCTGTTTTTT. The V and J genes are TRBV7-3 and TRBJ2-2, with TRBD2 identical over 11 bases. Germline CDR1 and CDR2: SGHTA and FQGTGA. After removal of 4 bases from V and 0 bases from J, the junction contained 13 bases not matched to a gene. CDR3 length: 20 residues.

V usage is TRBV5-3 and J usage is TRBJ2-7, with 8 bases lining up with TRBD2. TRBV5-3 is an open reading frame whose function is uncertain. The junction had 12 bases not matched to a gene; V was cut back by 8 bases and J by 2 bases. The CDR3 has 15 amino acids. CDR3 sequence reads: CASSSHNSGTYEQYV. The CDR3 nucleotides read TGTGCCAGCAGCAGCCACAATAGCGGGACCTACGAGCAGTACGTC.

The chain employs TRBV14 and TRBJ1-1, with D perhaps TRBD1 (6 bases). Germline loops: CDR1 SGHDN, CDR2 FVKESK. The CDR3 is 15 residues long. V was clipped by 4 bases and J by 1 base, with 13 bases between them. The CDR3 DNA follows: TGTGCCAGCAGCCCGTTGGACAGCAGGAACACTGAAGCTTTCTTT. Its protein is CASSPLDSRNTEAFF.